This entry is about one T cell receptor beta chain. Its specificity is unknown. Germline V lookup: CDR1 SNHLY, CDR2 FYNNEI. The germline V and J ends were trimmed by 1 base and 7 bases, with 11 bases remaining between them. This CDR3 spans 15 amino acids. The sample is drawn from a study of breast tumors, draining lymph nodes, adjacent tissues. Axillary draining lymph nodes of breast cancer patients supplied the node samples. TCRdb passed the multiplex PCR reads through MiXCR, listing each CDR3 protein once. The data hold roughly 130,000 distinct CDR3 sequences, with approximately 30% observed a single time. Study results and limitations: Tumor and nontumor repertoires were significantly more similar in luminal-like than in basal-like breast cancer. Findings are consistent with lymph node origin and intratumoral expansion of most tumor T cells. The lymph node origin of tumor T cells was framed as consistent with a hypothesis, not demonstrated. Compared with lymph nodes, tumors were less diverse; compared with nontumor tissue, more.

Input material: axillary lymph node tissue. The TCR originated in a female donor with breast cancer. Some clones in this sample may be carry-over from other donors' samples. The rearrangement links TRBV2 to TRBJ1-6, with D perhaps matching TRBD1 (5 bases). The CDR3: CASSEVLGLNSPLHF. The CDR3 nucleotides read TGTGCCAGCAGTGAAGTTCTGGGACTCAATTCACCCCTCCACTTT.